This is a list of T cell receptor beta chains from one sample in a study of blood T cells in healthy people across ages. TCRdb re-called the 5' RACE reads with MiXCR, one entry per CDR3 protein. Of 600,000 or so distinct CDR3 sequences in the sample, around 21% were seen once. Sequenced: blood. These receptors all stem from a man in his sixties or seventies in good health. The CDR3 runs from the conserved cysteine through the conserved F or W. The D gene is left open where the match is weak. Clone size, where shown, is once, few, many, or a class for clones that have expanded.

>TRBJ2-7|TRBV5-6|12|TRBD1|many
CASSYRGYEQYF
TGTGCCAGCAGCTACAGGGGCTACGAGCAGTACTTC
>TRBJ2-5|TRBV20-1|15|TRBD2|.
CSARRSGEYQETQYF
TGCAGTGCTAGGAGGAGCGGGGAGTACCAAGAGACCCAGTACTTC
>TRBJ2-4|TRBV7-2|11|.|few
CASSLFDIQYF
TGTGCCAGCAGCTTGTTTGACATTCAGTACTTC
>TRBJ1-4|TRBV7-2|17|.|.
CASSYRRVQATNEKLFF
TGTGCCAGCAGCTACCGCAGGGTACAGGCAACTAATGAAAAACTGTTTTTT
>TRBJ2-7|TRBV29-1|13|TRBD1|few
CSVRVTGGYEQYF
TGCAGCGTCAGGGTCACAGGGGGCTACGAGCAGTACTTC
>TRBJ2-1|TRBV5-1|15|.|few
CASSLGQGLRSEQFF
TGCGCCAGCAGCTTGGGCCAGGGTTTGCGGAGTGAGCAGTTCTTC
>TRBJ1-2|TRBV6-5|12|.|few
CASSYQGGGYTF
TGTGCCAGCAGTTACCAAGGAGGCGGCTACACCTTC
>TRBJ2-1|TRBV28|11|.|.
CASIQGREQFF
TGTGCCAGCATACAGGGACGAGAGCAGTTCTTC
>TRBJ2-5|TRBV21-1|14|.|few
CASSAAGLQETQYF
TGTGCCAGCAGCGCAGCGGGACTACAAGAGACCCAGTACTTC
>TRBJ2-1|TRBV23-1|14|TRBD2|few
CASRAGGPRNEQFF
TGCGCCAGCAGAGCGGGAGGGCCAAGAAATGAGCAGTTCTTC
>TRBJ2-7|TRBV20-1|16|TRBD2|few
CSASGLAGGKSYEQYF
TGCAGTGCTAGTGGACTAGCGGGAGGTAAATCCTACGAGCAGTACTTC
>TRBJ2-2|TRBV11-2|13|.|.
CASSLRPTGELFF
TGTGCCAGCAGCTTACGGCCCACCGGGGAGCTGTTTTTT
>TRBJ2-2|TRBV5-1|14|.|.
CASSKGSATGELFF
TGCGCCAGCAGCAAGGGGAGCGCCACCGGGGAGCTGTTTTTT
>TRBJ2-2|TRBV10-3|17|.|.
CAISEKSARSGTGELFF
TGTGCCATCAGTGAGAAGTCGGCCCGAAGTGGTACCGGGGAGCTGTTTTTT
>TRBJ2-6|TRBV7-9|17|TRBD1|.
CASSSGQGASGANVLTF
TGTGCCAGCAGCTCCGGACAGGGGGCGTCTGGGGCCAACGTCCTGACTTTC
>TRBJ2-3|TRBV4-2|15|.|many
CASSQEWRDRDTQYF
TGTGCCAGCAGCCAAGAGTGGAGGGATCGGGATACGCAGTATTTT